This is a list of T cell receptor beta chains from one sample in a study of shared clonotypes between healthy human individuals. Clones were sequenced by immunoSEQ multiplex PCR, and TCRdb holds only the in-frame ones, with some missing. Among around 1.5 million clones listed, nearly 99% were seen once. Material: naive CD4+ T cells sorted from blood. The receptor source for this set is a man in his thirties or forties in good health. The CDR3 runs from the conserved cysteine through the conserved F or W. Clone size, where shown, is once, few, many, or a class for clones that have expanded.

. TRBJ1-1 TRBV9 CASSVEGRGGTEAFF
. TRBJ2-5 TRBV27 CASSFWGQRETQYF
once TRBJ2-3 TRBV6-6 CASSRLAGGVSDTQYF
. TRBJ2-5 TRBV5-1 CASSLAATEEETQYF
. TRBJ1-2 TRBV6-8 CASSTGQGENYGYTF
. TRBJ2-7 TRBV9 CASSARDWNEQYF
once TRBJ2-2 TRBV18 CASSLQGHTGELFF
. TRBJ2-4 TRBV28 CASSLMGGNVQYF
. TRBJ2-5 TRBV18 CASSPREVQETQYF
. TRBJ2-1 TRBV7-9 CASARPSGRPFF
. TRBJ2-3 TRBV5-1 CASSMTDKSTDTQYF
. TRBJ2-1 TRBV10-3 CAISDAIAGGKSEQFF
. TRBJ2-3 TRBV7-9 CASSTRTSGKTDTQYF
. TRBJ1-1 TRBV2 CASVNLWGERDTEAFF